The T cell receptor (beta chain) described here comes from a study of brain T cells in children with intractable seizures. The table lists this clone with a few counts. V lost 1 base and J lost 9; bases outside the gene matches: 8. The germline V gene encodes CDR1 SEHNR and CDR2 FQNEAQ (reference sequence). This CDR3 contains 15 residues. Assay: immunoSEQ multiplex PCR; the TCRdb copy retains only in-frame clones and omits some. The data contain 78,000 or so clones, approximately 89% of them seen just once; the ten biggest clones take up around 24%. The clonotype was recovered from a girl under 10 years old with Rasmussen encephalitis and intractable seizures. The material sequenced was peripheral blood, taken at surgery. The genes are TRBV7-9 and TRBJ2-7; 11 bases fit TRBD2. DNA for the CDR3: TGTGCCAGCAGCTTAGAAGGGGGACTAGCGGTCGCGCAGTACTTC. Amino acid sequence: CASSLEGGLAVAQYF. Full variable domain (missing parts from reference TRBV7-9 and TRBJ2-7): DTGVSQNPRHKITKRGQNVTFRCDPISEHNRLYWYRQTLGQGPEFLTYFQNEAQLEKSRLLSDRFSAERPKGSFSTLEIQRTEQGDSAMYLCASSLEGGLAVAQYFGPGTRLTVT.